This T cell receptor beta chain was documented in a study of T cell responses to AZD1222 COVID-19 vaccine (dated by TCRdb to the early 2020s). Some background on the complete study: TCR sequencing covered fewer than 250 trial participants: 207 given two doses of AZD1222 and around 25 given two doses of MenACWY control vaccine. Enrollment into the trials was organized by age into subgroups of 18-55, 56-69 and 70-plus years, and those subgroups contained roughly 160, 29 and 62 TCR-sequenced participants, respectively. What the research found in general, with its limitations: Because no day 14 peak-response samples were available, repertoires were characterized only after the peak T cell response. In the small 56-69-year group, the increase in depth fell short of significance, most likely because of low power. Only a handful of AZD1222 recipients were SARS-CoV-2 seropositive at baseline, limiting conclusions about previously exposed vaccinees. The whole spike protein was spanned by vaccine-associated CD4 TCRs, and dominant responses were seen in regions 160-218 and 743-854. Participants were mostly white British and included more females than males, and it was suggested by the authors that clonal diversity may have been underestimated. Epitopes outside the regions mutated in the B.1.351 and B.1.1.7 variants were reportedly recognized by nearly half of the unique spike-specific TCRs. Spike-specific TCR breadth and depth rose significantly after two AZD1222 doses compared with day 0 and with MenACWY recipients.

Notes on this clone: Its antigen remains undetermined. Within one base of it there is no much larger clone, and no base qualities were kept.

The CDR3 regions of human TCRbeta chains were subjected to immunosequencing. Per the authors' processing: TCRs in the repertoires were compared against a reference library of SARS-CoV-2-specific TCRs that had been generated with the MIRA antigen-specificity platform. Breadth was defined as the fraction of unique TCRs that were SARS-CoV-2-associated, and depth was defined as the fraction of total T cells that were SARS-CoV-2-associated. Using the MIRA data, each spike-specific TCR was assigned both to the spike region to which the TCR was reactive and to a CD4 or CD8 class. Log10-transformed breadth and depth values were compared by one-way ANOVA with Sidak's multiple comparisons tests. The immuneACCESS repertoire file appears here via TCRdb, limited to in-frame rearrangements. These files lack a portion of the clones; in checked studies, under half of the deficit traces to unresolved V genes, and the cause of the others is not known. That table is the source of V, J and clone size, and D and trimming were worked out from the DNA. In this sample the table shows 100,000 to 130,000 clones, around 90% of which occur a single time. The top ten clones comprise roughly 3.2% of the sample.

What this sample's time point label stands for: baseline before first vaccination. This sample's treatment or condition label indicates: meningococcal conjugate vaccine given as trial control. Vaccinee samples came from UK trials COV001 and COV002, including a single-blind randomized controlled phase 2/3 trial of AZD1222 (ChAdOx1 nCoV-19) in healthy adults. For TCRbeta chain sequencing, PBMC samples were collected from trial participants at day 0 and at day 28 after the second dose. The germline V gene provides CDR1 MNHEY and CDR2 SVGAGI. The CDR3 numbers 15 residues from cysteine through phenylalanine. Kept here is only the CDR3 DNA, which spans 45 bases and is read in frame from base 1. The germline V and J ends show losses of 0 bases and 7 bases respectively, and no gene match explains 8 bases of the junction.

This TCR was recovered from an adult in good health. The material sequenced was peripheral blood, taken on day 0 of MenACWY control vaccination. This chain is built from TRBV6-5 and TRBJ2-7; 8 of the junction bases match TRBD2. The CDR3 is CASSYSGTSALEQYF. The DNA sequence is TGTGCCAGCAGTTACTCCGGGACTAGTGCGCTTGAGCAGTACTTC.